Listed here are 4 T cell receptor beta chains from one sample, sequenced in a study of blood T cell repertoires in COVID-19. TCRdb keeps only in-frame clones here, not all; method: immunoSEQ multiplex PCR. The table includes 130,000 to 150,000 clones, 80% to 90% detected once. The sequenced material came from peripheral blood. These receptors all come from a woman aged 45-59 years with acute or convalescent COVID-19.

The chain joins TRBV6-1 to TRBJ2-3; D remains ambiguous. The germline V gene encodes CDR1 MNHNS and CDR2 SASEGT. CDR3 length equals 15 residues. Between the trimmed V and J ends, which lost 3 bases and 0 bases, there was a span of 10 bases. Written as DNA, the CDR3 is TGTGCCAGCAGTGAGACTTTGATTAGCACAGATACGCAGTATTTT. Amino acids: CASSETLISTDTQYF.

This chain joins TRBV7-9 and TRBJ1-1, with 10 nucleotides matching TRBD1. The germline V gene encodes CDR1 SEHNR and CDR2 FQNEAQ (reference sequence). V lost 5 bases and J lost 5; bases outside the gene matches: 5. CDR3 length: 14 residues. The CDR3 sequence is CASSPRTGGTEAFF. CDR3 nucleotides: TGTGCCAGCAGCCCTAGGACAGGGGGAACTGAAGCTTTCTTT.

In this sample, this clone turned up many times. The V call is TRBV3-1 (or the pseudogene TRBV3-2), the J call TRBJ1-2; no clear D gene. This CDR3 has 15 residues. The V gene lost 0 bases and the J gene lost 5 bases, with 13 bases spanning the gap. Germline lookup yields CDR1 LGHDT and CDR2 YNNKEL (reference sequence). The CDR3 DNA follows: TGTGCCAGCAGCCAAGACAGGCCCAGCCTGTATGGCTACACCTTC. This sequence encodes CASSQDRPSLYGYTF.

This chain joins TRBV6-1 and TRBJ1-4; no firm D call. Germline loops: CDR1 MNHNS, CDR2 SASEGT. The length of the CDR3 is 15 residues. V lost 0 bases and J 7 bases, leaving 12 bases between the germline ends. The CDR3 DNA follows: TGTGCCAGCAGTGAAGCACAGTCTTATCGTGAAAAACTGTTTTTT. Translation gives CASSEAQSYREKLFF.